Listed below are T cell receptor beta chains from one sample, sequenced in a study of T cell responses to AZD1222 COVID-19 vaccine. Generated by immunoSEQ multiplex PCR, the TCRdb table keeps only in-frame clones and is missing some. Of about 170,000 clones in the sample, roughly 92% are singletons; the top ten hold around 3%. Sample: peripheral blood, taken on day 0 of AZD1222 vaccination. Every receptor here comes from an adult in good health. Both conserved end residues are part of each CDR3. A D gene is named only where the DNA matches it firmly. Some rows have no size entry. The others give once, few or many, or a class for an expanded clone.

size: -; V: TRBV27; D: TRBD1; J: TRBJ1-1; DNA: TGTGCCAGCAGTTTAAAGGGGGCGCACACTGAAGCTTTCTTT; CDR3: CASSLKGAHTEAFF
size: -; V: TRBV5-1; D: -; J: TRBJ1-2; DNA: TGCGCCAGCAGCTGGGACAATCCTCGAAGTGGCTACACCTTC; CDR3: CASSWDNPRSGYTF
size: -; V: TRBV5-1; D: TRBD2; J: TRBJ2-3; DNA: TGCGCCAGCAGCTCCATGACTAGCGGGAGTACAGATACGCAGTATTTT; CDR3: CASSSMTSGSTDTQYF
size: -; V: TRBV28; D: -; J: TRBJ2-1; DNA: TGTGCCAGCAGTCCAATAGGCGGGATCAATGAGCAGTTCTTC; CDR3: CASSPIGGINEQFF
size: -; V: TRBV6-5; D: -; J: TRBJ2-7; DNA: TGTGCCAGCAGTCCCGGAACGAGCTCCTACGAGCAGTACTTC; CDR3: CASSPGTSSYEQYF
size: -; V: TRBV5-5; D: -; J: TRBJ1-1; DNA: TGTGCCAGCAGCTCCGCGGACTTTGTGAACACTGAAGCTTTCTTT; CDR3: CASSSADFVNTEAFF
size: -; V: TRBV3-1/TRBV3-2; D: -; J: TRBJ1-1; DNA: TGTGCCAGCAGCCCCGGCAACACTGAAGCTTTCTTT; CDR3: CASSPGNTEAFF
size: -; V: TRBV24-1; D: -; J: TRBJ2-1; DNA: TGTGCCACCAATTCGGGTAGCGGAAATGAGCAGTTCTTC; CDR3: CATNSGSGNEQFF
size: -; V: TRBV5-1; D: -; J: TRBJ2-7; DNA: TGCGCCAGCAGCTCGGTGGCAGGTACATACGAGCAGTACTTC; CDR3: CASSSVAGTYEQYF
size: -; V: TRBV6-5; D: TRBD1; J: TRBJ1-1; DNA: TGTGCCAGCAGTCCCGGGACAGCCTACGAAGCTTTCTTT; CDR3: CASSPGTAYEAFF
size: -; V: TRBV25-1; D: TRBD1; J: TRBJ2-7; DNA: TGTGCCAGCCATGACAGGGGACGGCACGAGCAGTACTTC; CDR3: CASHDRGRHEQYF
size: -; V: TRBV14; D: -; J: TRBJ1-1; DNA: TGTGCCAGCAGTCTCGGACAGATGAACACTGAAGCTTTCTTT; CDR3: CASSLGQMNTEAFF
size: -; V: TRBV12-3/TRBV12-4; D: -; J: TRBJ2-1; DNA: TGTGCCAGTTTTAGCGGTGGAGAAAATGAGCAGTTCTTC; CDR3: CASFSGGENEQFF
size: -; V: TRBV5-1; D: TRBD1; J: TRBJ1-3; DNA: TGCGCCAGCAGCTTGGGGGACAGCTCTGGAAACACCATATATTTT; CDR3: CASSLGDSSGNTIYF
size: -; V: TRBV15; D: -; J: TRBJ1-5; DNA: TGTGCCACCAGCAGAGATTTGAATCAGCCCCAGCATTTT; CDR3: CATSRDLNQPQHF
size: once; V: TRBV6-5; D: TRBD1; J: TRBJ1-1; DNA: TGTGCCAGCAGTTACGGGACAGTGGTTTACACTGAAGCTTTCTTT; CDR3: CASSYGTVVYTEAFF
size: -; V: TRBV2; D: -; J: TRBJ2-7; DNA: TGTGCCAGCAGTGAACTCGGGACTCCCAGCTACGAGCAGTACTTC; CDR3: CASSELGTPSYEQYF
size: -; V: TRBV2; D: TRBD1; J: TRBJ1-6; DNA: TGTGCCAGCTGGTGGGGCACAGGGGCGGTTTCACCCCTCCACTTT; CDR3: CASWWGTGAVSPLHF
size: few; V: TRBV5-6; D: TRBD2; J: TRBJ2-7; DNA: TGTGCCAGCAGCGCATCCGGGACTAGCAGACTCTACGAGCAGTACTTC; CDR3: CASSASGTSRLYEQYF
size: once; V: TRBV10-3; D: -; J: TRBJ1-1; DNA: TGTGCCATCGGGGAGGATGGCAGCACTGAAGCTTTCTTT; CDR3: CAIGEDGSTEAFF
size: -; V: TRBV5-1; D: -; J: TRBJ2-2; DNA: TGCGCCAGCAGCTTGGCGACAGGACGCAACACCGGGGAGCTGTTTTTT; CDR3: CASSLATGRNTGELFF
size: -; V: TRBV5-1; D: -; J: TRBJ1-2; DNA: TGCGCCAGCAGCTTACGCCCCTCGATGGGGGGATCTGGCTACACCTTC; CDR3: CASSLRPSMGGSGYTF
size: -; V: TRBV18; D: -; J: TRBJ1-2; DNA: TGTGCCAGCTCGCGGGGACTCTCGGAAGGCTACACCTTC; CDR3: CASSRGLSEGYTF
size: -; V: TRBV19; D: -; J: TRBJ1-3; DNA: TGTGCCAGTAGTTCCCCAGGACGGCCCTCTGGAAACACCATATATTTT; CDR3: CASSSPGRPSGNTIYF
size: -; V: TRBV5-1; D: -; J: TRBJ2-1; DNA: TGCGCCAGCAGCCCCCGAACTGGGGGAACGGAGCAGTTCTTC; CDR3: CASSPRTGGTEQFF